Presented here are 17 T cell receptor beta chains from one specimen sequenced in a study of OX40 agonist ivuxolimab in advanced cancers. Receptors were amplified or captured by the immunoSEQ multiplex PCR assay. Here the immuneACCESS table is served through TCRdb, limited to in-frame sequences with V and J called. Missing clones are a known gap in these copies; in checked studies unresolved V genes cover under half, and the rest lacks a known reason. This sample is represented by about 65,000 clones; around 90% of them were singletons. 1.5% to 2% of the sample goes to the ten largest clones. The sample here was CD4+ or CD8+ T cells sorted from blood, taken in a trial of the OX40 agonist ivuxolimab. These TCRs come from an adult with an advanced solid tumor such as melanoma, head and neck, liver or kidney cancer.

CDR3 nucleotide sequence: TGTGCCAGCAGTTTATTCTCGCAGGGATATGGCTACACCTTC. Protein product: CASSLFSQGYGYTF. The chain has TRBV27 and TRBJ1-2; D is possibly TRBD1 (5 bases). The CDR3 contains 14 residues. Germline CDR1 and CDR2: MNHEY and SMNVEV (reference sequence). The V end lost 1 base, the J end lost 5 bases, and 11 bases lay between the germline ends.

The chain combines TRBV6-1 with TRBJ2-5; tentatively, D is TRBD1 or TRBD2 (5 bases each). CDR1 and CDR2 from the germline V gene are MNHNS and SASEGT. The CDR3 spans 15 residues. V was pared by 7 bases and J by 5 bases, with 20 bases between. Written as DNA, the CDR3 is TGTGCCAGCAAAGTTACTCCCGGGGACGGTGAGACCCAGTACTTC. Translated, it gives CASKVTPGDGETQYF.

The chain combines TRBV27 with TRBJ2-3, with D unclear. Per germline, CDR1 MNHEY and CDR2 SMNVEV (reference sequence). The germline V and J ends were trimmed by 2 bases and 1 base, with 10 bases remaining between them. The CDR3 spans 15 residues. CDR3 sequence: CASSLDNLGTDTQYF. The CDR3 region has the DNA TGTGCCAGCAGTTTAGACAATCTGGGCACAGATACGCAGTATTTT.

The chain employs TRBV6-5 and TRBJ2-5; maybe TRBD2 (6 bases). The germline CDR1 and CDR2 sequences are MNHEY and SVGAGI. Between the trimmed V and J ends, which lost 10 bases and 3 bases, there was a span of 18 bases. The CDR3 is 14 amino acids. The CDR3 spells CATRPLGGEETQYF. CDR3 bases: TGTGCCACCCGGCCTCTGGGCGGGGAAGAGACCCAGTACTTC.

Of note for this clone: An end of the junction does not agree with germline; a read error may underlie this. The rearrangement joins TRBV7-7 to TRBJ2-5; D could derive from TRBD1 or TRBD2 (5 bases each). The CDR3 extends over 14 amino acids. Germline V gene sequence: CDR1 SSHAT, CDR2 FNYEAQ (reference sequence). CDR3 sequence: CASSANLGTETQYF. The CDR3 DNA reads as TGTGCTAGCAGCGCAAACCTAGGGACAGAGACCCAGTACTTC.

The rearrangement uses TRBV25-1 and TRBJ1-1; D is unresolved. Deletions cut 1 base from V and 2 bases from J, with 8 bases between. The V gene's germline CDR1 is MGHDK and CDR2 SYGVNS. This CDR3 is built from 14 residues. The CDR3 DNA follows: TGTGCCAGCAGTGAATCGGTCACAAACACTGAAGCTTTCTTT. Its protein is CASSESVTNTEAFF.

This chain links TRBV28 with TRBJ2-4, with D hard to call. Trimming removed 5 bases at V and 3 bases at J, with 8 bases between. Germline CDR1 is MDHEN and CDR2 is SYDVKM. This CDR3 contains 13 residues. The CDR3 sequence is CASSLPGKNIQYF. The CDR3 bases are TGTGCCAGCAGTCTACCGGGCAAAAACATTCAGTACTTC.

J is TRBJ1-5 and V is TRBV28, with TRBD1 matching over 7 bases. Germline CDR1 MDHEN, CDR2 SYDVKM. V shed 3 bases, J shed 6 bases, and the junction held 5 bases outside the gene matches. The CDR3 loop spans 14 amino acids. CDR3 sequence (DNA): TGTGCCAGCAGTTTTTGGGACAGACGTCAGCCCCAGCATTTT. Protein product: CASSFWDRRQPQHF.

The chain recombines TRBV9 with TRBJ2-3, with a possible D match to TRBD1 (7 bases). The CDR3 has 15 residues. Trimming removed 3 bases from V and 4 bases from J, with 15 bases in between. Germline V gives CDR1 SGDLS, CDR2 YYNGEE. CDR3: CASSEGGQFADTQYF. CDR3 nucleotides: TGTGCCAGCAGCGAGGGGGGACAGTTCGCAGATACGCAGTATTTT.

The chain combines TRBV28 with TRBJ1-5; D remains ambiguous. Germline CDR1 and CDR2: MDHEN and SYDVKM. The CDR3 is 12 residues long. With 1 base removed from V and 5 bases from J, the gap between germline ends came to 3 bases. CDR3: CASSLLYQPQHF. The DNA for the CDR3 is TGTGCCAGCAGTTTATTGTATCAGCCCCAGCATTTT.

The chain couples TRBV29-1 to TRBJ1-2; 8 bases agree with TRBD1. The CDR3 spans 14 residues. V shed 7 bases, J shed 4 bases, and the junction held 11 bases outside the gene matches. CDR1 and CDR2 (germline): SQVTM, ANQGSEA. The CDR3 DNA is TGCAGCGCCCTGGAGCAGGGGGCGGGCTATGGCTACACCTTC. Translating gives CSALEQGAGYGYTF.

The chain is built from TRBV6-5 and TRBJ1-2; weak D call: TRBD1 (5 bases). The CDR3 is 15 residues long. The germline V gene encodes CDR1 MNHEY and CDR2 SVGAGI. V was cut by 6 bases and J by 4 bases, with 18 bases left in between. CDR3 in DNA: TGTGCCAGCAGGGGGACTCCACCAGTCCTCTATGGCTACACCTTC. Protein sequence: CASRGTPPVLYGYTF.

V gene TRBV28 combines with J gene TRBJ1-1; D might be TRBD1 (5 bases). The CDR3 consists of 16 residues. Germline V gene sequence: CDR1 MDHEN, CDR2 SYDVKM. Trimming cost V 1 base and J 4 bases, with 16 bases left between them. The DNA for the CDR3 is TGTGCCAGCAGTTTATTTCGCCGGCCTGGGGGCACTGAAGCTTTCTTT. The encoded protein is CASSLFRRPGGTEAFF.

The V call is TRBV28, the J call TRBJ1-1; 8 bases line up with TRBD1. J was trimmed by 4 bases and V by 9 bases; bases with no gene match: 7. Germline values: CDR1 MDHEN, CDR2 SYDVKM. The CDR3 length is 13 residues. CDR3 loop: CASPTRGPTEAFF. In DNA form, the CDR3 reads TGTGCCAGTCCCACCAGGGGGCCCACTGAAGCTTTCTTT.

The chain is built from TRBV27 and TRBJ1-5; 12 nucleotides match TRBD1. The junction had 11 bases not matched to a gene; V was cut back by 8 bases and J by 6 bases. Germline lookup yields CDR1 MNHEY and CDR2 SMNVEV (reference sequence). This CDR3 comprises 16 residues. CDR3 region: CASGTGTGGAGQPQHF. The CDR3 nucleotides are TGTGCCAGCGGCACCGGGACAGGGGGCGCGGGTCAGCCCCAGCATTTT.

The genes are TRBV29-1 and TRBJ2-3, with 10 bases identical to TRBD1. Losses at the gene ends were 7 bases for V and 2 bases for J; bases not matched to a gene: 6. This CDR3 has 14 residues. Germline CDR1 reads SQVTM; CDR2 reads ANQGSEA. The CDR3 region has the DNA TGCAGCGCCTGGGACAGGGGAGTCACAGATACGCAGTATTTT. Residues: CSAWDRGVTDTQYF.

This chain joins TRBV28 and TRBJ2-1; 16 nucleotides line up with TRBD2. This CDR3 is 17 amino acids long. Germline CDR1 and CDR2: MDHEN and SYDVKM. V lost 7 bases to trimming and J lost 9 bases; unmatched junction nucleotides: 12. The CDR3 DNA reads as TGTGCCAGCATCGAAGGGACTAGCGGGAGGGCCTTTTGTGAGCAGTTCTTC. It encodes CASIEGTSGRAFCEQFF.